This record concerns one T cell receptor (beta chain) sequence. Data came from immunoSEQ multiplex PCR; TCRdb stores just in-frame clones and leaves some out. Of about 360,000 clones listed, around 87% are singletons. This sample is drawn from a study of blood T cell repertoires in COVID-19. The CDR3 totals 15 residues. CDR1 is MGHRA, CDR2 YSYEKL, per germline. V lost 4 bases and J lost 9; bases outside the gene matches: 8. The TCR sequence derives from a man aged 40-50 years in a cohort exposed to, infected with or recovered from COVID-19 (not recorded which). V and J are TRBV4-1 and TRBJ2-1; 11 positions agree with TRBD2. Specimen: PBMCs or T cells enriched from blood (not recorded which). Written as DNA, the CDR3 is TGCGCCAGCAGCCGAACTAGCGGGAGAGGGGGTGAGCAGTTCTTC. Its protein is CASSRTSGRGGEQFF.